This TCR beta chain was sequenced during a study of CD8+ T cells in alopecia areata. Study-wide findings and caveats: Among the top 100, expanded CD8+ clones, as well as scalp clonality, were significantly decreased by tofacitinib.

The treatment was: oral pan-JAK inhibitor, 5-10 mg twice daily. T lymphocytes (CD4+ and CD8+) were sorted from PBMCs. RNA extraction was followed by reverse transcription into cDNA, which acted as the sequencing template. Clones were read by immunoSEQ multiplex PCR, and TCRdb kept only the in-frame ones, dropping some. The sample shows 75,000 to 100,000 clones, about three quarters of them seen only once. Notes on this clone: Its target is unknown.

The specimen was CD8+ T cells sorted from blood, collected between weeks 43 and 45, from a patient treated with tofacitinib. This TCR was sampled from a human donor with alopecia areata.

The CDR3 DNA reads as TGTGCCATCAGTGAGACCGGGACTACGTGGGAGACCCAGTACTTC. Translated: CAISETGTTWETQYF. The chain joins TRBV10-3 to TRBJ2-5; 7 bases are shared with TRBD2. This CDR3 is 15 amino acids long. V lost 2 bases, J lost 5 bases, and 8 bases stayed unmatched. Germline V lookup: CDR1 ENHRY, CDR2 SYGVKD.